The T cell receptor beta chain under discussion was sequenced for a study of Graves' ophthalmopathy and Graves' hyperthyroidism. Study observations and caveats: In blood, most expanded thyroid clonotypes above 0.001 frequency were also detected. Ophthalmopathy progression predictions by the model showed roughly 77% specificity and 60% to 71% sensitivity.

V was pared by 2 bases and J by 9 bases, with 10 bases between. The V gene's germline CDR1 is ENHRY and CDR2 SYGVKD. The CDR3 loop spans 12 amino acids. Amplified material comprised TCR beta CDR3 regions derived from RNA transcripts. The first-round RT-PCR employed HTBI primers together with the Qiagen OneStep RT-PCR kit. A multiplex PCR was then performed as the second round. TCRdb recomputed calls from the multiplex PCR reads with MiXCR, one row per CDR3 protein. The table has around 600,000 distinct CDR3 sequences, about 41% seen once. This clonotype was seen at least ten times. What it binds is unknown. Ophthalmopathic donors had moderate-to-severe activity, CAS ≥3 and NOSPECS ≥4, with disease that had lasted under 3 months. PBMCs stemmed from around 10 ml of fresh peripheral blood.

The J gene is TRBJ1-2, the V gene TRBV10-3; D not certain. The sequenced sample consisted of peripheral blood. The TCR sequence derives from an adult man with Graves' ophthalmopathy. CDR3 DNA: TGTGCCATCAGTGAGCCGGAATCCCGCTACACCTTC. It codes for CAISEPESRYTF.